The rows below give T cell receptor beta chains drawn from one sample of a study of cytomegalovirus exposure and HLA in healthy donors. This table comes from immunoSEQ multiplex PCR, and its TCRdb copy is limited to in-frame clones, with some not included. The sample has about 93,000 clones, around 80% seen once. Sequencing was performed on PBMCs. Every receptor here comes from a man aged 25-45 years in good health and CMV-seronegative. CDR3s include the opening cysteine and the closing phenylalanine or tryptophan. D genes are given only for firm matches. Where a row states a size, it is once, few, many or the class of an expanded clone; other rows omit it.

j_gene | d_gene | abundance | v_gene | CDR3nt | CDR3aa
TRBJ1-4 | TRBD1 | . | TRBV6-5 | TGTGCCAGCAGTAGTCTGGGACAGGTCGGTGAAAAACTGTTTTTT | CASSSLGQVGEKLFF
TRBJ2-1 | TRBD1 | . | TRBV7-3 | TGTGCCAGCAGCAGGGGACAGGGGCCCTACAATGAGCAGTTCTTC | CASSRGQGPYNEQFF
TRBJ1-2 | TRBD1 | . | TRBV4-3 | TGCGCCAGCAGCCAAGTGGCAGGGGGCGCGGATGGCTACACCTTC | CASSQVAGGADGYTF
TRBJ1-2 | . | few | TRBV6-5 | TGTGCCAGCAGATTGTGGGGGGATGGCTACACCTTC | CASRLWGDGYTF
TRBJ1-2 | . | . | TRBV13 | TGTGCCAGCAGCTTTCCCCTACCCAACTATGGCTACACCTTC | CASSFPLPNYGYTF
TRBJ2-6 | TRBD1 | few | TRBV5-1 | TGCGCCAGCAGCCAAAACTCCGGGACAGAGCTCTCTGGGGCCAACGTCCTGACTTTC | CASSQNSGTELSGANVLTF
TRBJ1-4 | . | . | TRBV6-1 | TGTGCCAGCAGTCCCCTACCTTATGAAAAACTGTTTTTT | CASSPLPYEKLFF
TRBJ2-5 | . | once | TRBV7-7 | TGTGCCAGCAGCTTAGAACAAAAAGAGACCCAGTACTTC | CASSLEQKETQYF
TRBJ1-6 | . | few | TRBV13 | TGTGCCAGCAGCACACGACAGGAAGTTTCACCCCTCCACTTT | CASSTRQEVSPLHF
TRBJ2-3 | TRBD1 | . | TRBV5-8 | TGTGCCAGCAGCTCGAACTATAGACAGGGGAATGAAGATACGCAGTATTTT | CASSSNYRQGNEDTQYF
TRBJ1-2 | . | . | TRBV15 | TGTGCCACCAGCAGAGACGTGAACTATGGCTACACCTTC | CATSRDVNYGYTF
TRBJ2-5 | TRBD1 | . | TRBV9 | TGTGCCAGCAGCGACCGGACAGGGAAAGAGACCCAGTACTTC | CASSDRTGKETQYF
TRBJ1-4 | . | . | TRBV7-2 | TGTGCCAGCAGCTTAGGAACAGGGACAACTAATGAAAAACTGTTTTTT | CASSLGTGTTNEKLFF
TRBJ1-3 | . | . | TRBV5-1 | TGCGCCAGCAGCCCCGGAGAAGCTAAGAACACCATATATTTT | CASSPGEAKNTIYF
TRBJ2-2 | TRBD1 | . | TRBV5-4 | TGTGCCAGCAGCCCGAGGACAGGAGTAAACACCGGGGAGCTGTTTTTT | CASSPRTGVNTGELFF
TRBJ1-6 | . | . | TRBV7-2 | TGTACCAGCAGCTTATTGCAGGGGTATTCACCCCTCCACTTT | CTSSLLQGYSPLHF
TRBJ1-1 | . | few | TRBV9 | TGTGCCAGCAGCGTAGCTGGGGGGGCAAAGAACACTGAAGCTTTCTTT | CASSVAGGAKNTEAFF
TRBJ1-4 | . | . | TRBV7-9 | TGTGCCAGCAGCCCAGACATTGGTTTTGGAAAACTGTTTTTT | CASSPDIGFGKLFF
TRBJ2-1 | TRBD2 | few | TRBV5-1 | TGCGCCAGCTGGACTAGCGGGAGCACCTACAATGAGCAGTTCTTC | CASWTSGSTYNEQFF
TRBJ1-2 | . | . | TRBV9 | TGTGCCAGCAGCGTAGGGGGCGGTTCGCCTGTCTATGGCTACACCTTC | CASSVGGGSPVYGYTF
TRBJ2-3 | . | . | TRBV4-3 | TGCGCCAGCAGCCAAGACTTCCAGTCTAGCACAGATACGCAGTATTTT | CASSQDFQSSTDTQYF
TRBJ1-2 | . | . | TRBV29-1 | TGCAGCGTTCAGGGGATAAGTGGCTACACCTTC | CSVQGISGYTF
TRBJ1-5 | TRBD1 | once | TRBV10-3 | TGTGCCATCGTCGACAGGGTCGGGCTCAATCAGCCCCAGCATTTT | CAIVDRVGLNQPQHF
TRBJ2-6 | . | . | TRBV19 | TGTGCCATAGGTCTTAGGACACCGGCTGGGGCCAACGTCCTGACTTTC | CAIGLRTPAGANVLTF
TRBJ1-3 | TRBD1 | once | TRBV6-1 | TGTGCCAGCAGTGACGCACAGGGGGCTGTGGGAAACACCATATATTTT | CASSDAQGAVGNTIYF
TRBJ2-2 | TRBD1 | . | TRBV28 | TGTGCCAGCAGTTTTCGACAGGGGGCTTACACCGGGGAGCTGTTTTTT | CASSFRQGAYTGELFF
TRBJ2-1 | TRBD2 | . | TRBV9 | TGTGCCAGCAGCGACAGGACTAGCGGAGTATACAATGAGCAGTTCTTC | CASSDRTSGVYNEQFF
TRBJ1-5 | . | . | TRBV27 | TGTGCCAGCAGTTCAGGGAATCAGCCCCAGCATTTT | CASSSGNQPQHF
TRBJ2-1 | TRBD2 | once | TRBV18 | TGTGCCAGCTCACCACCGTCGGGGGGGGCCGGGAATGAGCAGTTCTTC | CASSPPSGGAGNEQFF
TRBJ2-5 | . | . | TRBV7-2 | TGTGCCAGCAGCTTATATCAGAAGTACGAAGAGACCCAGTACTTC | CASSLYQKYEETQYF
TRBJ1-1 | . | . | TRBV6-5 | TGTGCCAGCAGTTACTCGAGGTCGAACACTGAAGCTTTCTTT | CASSYSRSNTEAFF
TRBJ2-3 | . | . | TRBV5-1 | TGCGCCAGCAGCTTGGGGGGGGGCACAGATACGCAGTATTTT | CASSLGGGTDTQYF
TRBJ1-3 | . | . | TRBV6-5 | TGTGCCAGCAGTTACTCGATACGGGGGGCGGGAAACACCATATATTTT | CASSYSIRGAGNTIYF
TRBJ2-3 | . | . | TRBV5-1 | TGCGCCAGCAGCTCCAGCGACAGAAGAGATACGCAGTATTTT | CASSSSDRRDTQYF
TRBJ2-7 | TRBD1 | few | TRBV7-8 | TGTGCCAGCAGCTCTCGCACAGGGGGTAACCCCTACGAGCAGTACTTC | CASSSRTGGNPYEQYF
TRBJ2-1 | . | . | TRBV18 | TGTGCCAGCTCACCAATTCTAGCAGAGTACAATGAGCAGTTCTTC | CASSPILAEYNEQFF
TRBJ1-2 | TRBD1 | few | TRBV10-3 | TGTGCCATCAATGAGGGACAGGAACGCTATGGCTACACCTTC | CAINEGQERYGYTF
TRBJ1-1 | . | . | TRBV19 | TGTGCCAGTAGTATAGATTTCGGGGGTTCGAACACTGAAGCTTTCTTT | CASSIDFGGSNTEAFF
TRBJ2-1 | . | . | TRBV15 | TGTGCCACCAGCAAAGGACGAGACAGCAATGAGCAGTTCTTC | CATSKGRDSNEQFF
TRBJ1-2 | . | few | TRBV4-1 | TGCGCCAGCAGCCAAGAACAGTTCTCCTATGGCTACACCTTC | CASSQEQFSYGYTF
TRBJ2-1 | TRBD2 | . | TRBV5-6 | TGTGCCAGCAGCTTGGAAACTAGCGGGGGCTATAGTAAACACAATGAGCAGTTCTTC | CASSLETSGGYSKHNEQFF
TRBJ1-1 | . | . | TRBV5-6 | TGTGCCAGCAGCTTGGCCAAGGGGTACACTGAAGCTTTCTTT | CASSLAKGYTEAFF
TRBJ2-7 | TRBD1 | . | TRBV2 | TGTGCCGACAGGGGAGGAACCTACGAGCAGTACTTC | CADRGGTYEQYF
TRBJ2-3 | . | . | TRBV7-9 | TGTGCCAGCAGCTTAAGGGCGGGAAGCGAGATAGATACGCAGTATTTT | CASSLRAGSEIDTQYF
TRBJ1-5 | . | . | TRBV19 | TGTGCCAGTAGTTTTGGGCATAGCAATCAGCCCCAGCATTTT | CASSFGHSNQPQHF
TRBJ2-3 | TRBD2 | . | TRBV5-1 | TGCGCCAGCAGCCGGACGACTAGCGGCACAGATACGCAGTATTTT | CASSRTTSGTDTQYF